This T cell receptor (beta chain) was found in a study of technical replicates of blood from several donors. This clone came up once. The table came from immunoSEQ multiplex PCR; TCRdb's copy has only in-frame clones and leaves some out. The sample lists tens of thousands of clones, roughly 95% seen once, with roughly 0.34% in the top ten. The CDR3 is 16 amino acids. Trimming cost V 2 bases and J 4 bases; bases outside gene matches: 6. The germline gives CDR1 SGHTS, CDR2 YDEGEE. Input material: T cells isolated from PBMCs. This receptor was obtained from a human donor in good health. This rearrangement joins TRBV5-8 to TRBJ2-1; 10 nucleotides line up with TRBD2. The CDR3 bases are TGTGCCAGCAGCTTTCCTTGGACTAGCGGATACAATGAGCAGTTCTTC. Translation: CASSFPWTSGYNEQFF.